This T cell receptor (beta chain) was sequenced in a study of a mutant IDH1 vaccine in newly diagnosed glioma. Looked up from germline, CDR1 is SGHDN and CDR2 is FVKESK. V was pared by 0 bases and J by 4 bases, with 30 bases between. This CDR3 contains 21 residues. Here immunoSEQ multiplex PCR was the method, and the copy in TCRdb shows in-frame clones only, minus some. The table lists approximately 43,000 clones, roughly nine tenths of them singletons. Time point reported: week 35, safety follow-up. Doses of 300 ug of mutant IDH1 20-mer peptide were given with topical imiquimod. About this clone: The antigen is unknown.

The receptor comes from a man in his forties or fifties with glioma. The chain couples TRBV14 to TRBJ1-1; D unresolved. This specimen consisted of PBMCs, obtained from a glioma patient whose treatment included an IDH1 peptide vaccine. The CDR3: CASSQDEDTESRVEMVTEAFF. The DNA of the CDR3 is TGTGCCAGCAGCCAAGATGAGGATACCGAATCGCGGGTTGAAATGGTCACTGAAGCTTTCTTT.